Listed below are T cell receptor beta chains from one sample, sequenced in a study of regulatory T cells in long-lasting Graves disease. TCRdb re-analysed the multiplex PCR reads in MiXCR, keeping a single row per CDR3 protein. The table includes almost 350,000 distinct CDR3 sequences, roughly a fifth detected once. Sequenced material: peripheral blood mononuclear cells (PBMCs), taken when the disease was refractory, from a patient treated with antithyroid drugs. These TCRs come from a female donor with Graves disease. Both conserved end residues are part of each CDR3. D genes are given only for firm matches. Expanded clones get a size class; other rows say once, few or many, or leave the size out.

TRBV20-1	TRBJ1-1	TRBD1	NA	TGCAGTGCTCCCGGGACAGGGAACACTGAAGCTTTCTTT	CSAPGTGNTEAFF
TRBV6-1	TRBJ2-7	NA	NA	TGTGCCAGCAGGGAGGGACAGTACTACGAGCAGTACTTC	CASREGQYYEQYF
TRBV30	TRBJ1-6	NA	few	TGTGCCTGGAGTGGGGGGGCGAGGGTGAGCTCACCCCTCCACTTT	CAWSGGARVSSPLHF
TRBV20-1	TRBJ1-2	NA	few	TGCAGTGCTTCTCTCACATCTTCCCTCAACTATGGCTACACCTTC	CSASLTSSLNYGYTF
TRBV3-1	TRBJ2-1	TRBD2	NA	TGTGCCAGCAGCCAAGAGGAAGCGGCGACTAGCGGTTACAATGAGCAGTTCTTC	CASSQEEAATSGYNEQFF
TRBV13	TRBJ1-4	NA	few	TGTGCCAGCAGCTTAGGAGAGGGTAGGGCTAATGAAAAACTGTTTTTT	CASSLGEGRANEKLFF
TRBV28	TRBJ1-5	NA	many	TGTGCCAGCAGATTTCCACTCGGGACACAAAGCAATCAGCCCCAGCATTTT	CASRFPLGTQSNQPQHF
TRBV20-1	TRBJ2-5	TRBD2	NA	TGCAGTGCTACCGGGACTAGCGGGAGGAGGCCATCGCGGGAGACCCAGTACTTC	CSATGTSGRRPSRETQYF
TRBV10-3	TRBJ1-1	TRBD1	NA	TGTGCCATCAGTGGGGGGACAGCGCAGATGGTAACTGAAGCTTTCTTT	CAISGGTAQMVTEAFF
TRBV7-3	TRBJ2-7	TRBD1	many	TGTGCCAGCAGCGTAACCGGGACAGGGACCTACGAGCAGTACTTC	CASSVTGTGTYEQYF
TRBV6-1	TRBJ2-5	NA	many	TGTGCCAGCAGGGCAGCGGCTAACCAAGAGACCCAGTACTTC	CASRAAANQETQYF